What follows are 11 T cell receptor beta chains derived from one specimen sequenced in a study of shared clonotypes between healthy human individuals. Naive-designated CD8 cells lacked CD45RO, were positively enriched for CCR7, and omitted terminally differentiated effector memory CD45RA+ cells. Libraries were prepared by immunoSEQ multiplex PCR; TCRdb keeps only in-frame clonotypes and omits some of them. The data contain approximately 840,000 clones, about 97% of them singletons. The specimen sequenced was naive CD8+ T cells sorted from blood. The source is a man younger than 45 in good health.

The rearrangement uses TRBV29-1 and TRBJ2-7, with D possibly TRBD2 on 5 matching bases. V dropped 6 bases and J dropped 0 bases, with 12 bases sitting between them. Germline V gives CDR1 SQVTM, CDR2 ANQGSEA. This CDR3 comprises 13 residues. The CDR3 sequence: CSVDGESSYEQYF. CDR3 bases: TGCAGCGTAGATGGGGAGAGCTCCTACGAGCAGTACTTC.

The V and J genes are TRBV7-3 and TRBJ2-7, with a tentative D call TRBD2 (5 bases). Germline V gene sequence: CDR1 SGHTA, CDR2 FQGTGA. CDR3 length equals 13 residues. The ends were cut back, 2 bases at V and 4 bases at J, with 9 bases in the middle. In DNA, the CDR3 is TGTGCCAGCAGCTTATTTCCGGGGTACGAGCAGTACTTC. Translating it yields CASSLFPGYEQYF.

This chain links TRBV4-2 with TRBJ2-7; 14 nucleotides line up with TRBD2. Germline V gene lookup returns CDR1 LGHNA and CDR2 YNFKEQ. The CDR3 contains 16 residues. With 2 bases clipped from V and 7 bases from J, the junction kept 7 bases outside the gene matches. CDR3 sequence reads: CASSQWAGTSGREQYF. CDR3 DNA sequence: TGTGCCAGCAGCCAATGGGCCGGGACTAGCGGGAGAGAGCAGTACTTC.

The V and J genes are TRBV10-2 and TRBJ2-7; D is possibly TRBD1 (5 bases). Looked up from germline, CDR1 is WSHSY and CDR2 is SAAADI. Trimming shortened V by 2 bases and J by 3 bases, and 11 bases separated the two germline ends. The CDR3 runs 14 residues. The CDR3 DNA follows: TGCGCCAGCAGTGAGCGGACACCCTACTACGAGCAGTACTTC. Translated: CASSERTPYYEQYF.

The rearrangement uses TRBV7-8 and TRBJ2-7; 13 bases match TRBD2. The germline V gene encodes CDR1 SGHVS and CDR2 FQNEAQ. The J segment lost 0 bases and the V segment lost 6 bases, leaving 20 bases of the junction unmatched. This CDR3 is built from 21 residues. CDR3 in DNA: TGTGCCAGCAGACCCGCCAGGAGTGGACTAGCGGGAGCCTCTGGCTCCTACGAGCAGTACTTC. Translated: CASRPARSGLAGASGSYEQYF.

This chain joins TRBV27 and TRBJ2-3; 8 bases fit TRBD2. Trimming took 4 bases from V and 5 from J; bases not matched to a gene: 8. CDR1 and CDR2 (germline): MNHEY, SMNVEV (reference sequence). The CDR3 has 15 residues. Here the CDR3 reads CASSSGTSPGDTQYF. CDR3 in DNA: TGTGCCAGCAGTTCAGGGACTAGTCCGGGAGATACGCAGTATTTT.

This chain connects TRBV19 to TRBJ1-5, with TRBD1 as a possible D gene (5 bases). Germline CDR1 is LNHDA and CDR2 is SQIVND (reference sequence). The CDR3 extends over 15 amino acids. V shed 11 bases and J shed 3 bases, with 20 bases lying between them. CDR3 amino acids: CAVGDRVRLNQPQHF. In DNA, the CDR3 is TGTGCCGTAGGCGACAGAGTGCGACTCAATCAGCCCCAGCATTTT.

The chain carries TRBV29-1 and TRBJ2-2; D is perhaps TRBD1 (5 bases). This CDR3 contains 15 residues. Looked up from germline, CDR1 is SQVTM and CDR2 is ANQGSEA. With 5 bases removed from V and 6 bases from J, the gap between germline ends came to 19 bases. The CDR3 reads CSVRGSLKDPGELFF. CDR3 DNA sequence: TGCAGCGTTAGGGGTAGCCTCAAAGACCCCGGGGAGCTGTTTTTT.

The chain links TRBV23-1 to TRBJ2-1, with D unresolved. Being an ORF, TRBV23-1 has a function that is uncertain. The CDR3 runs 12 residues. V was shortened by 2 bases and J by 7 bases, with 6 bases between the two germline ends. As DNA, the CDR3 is TGCGCCAGCAGTCAAGCAGCTAATGAGCAGTTCTTC. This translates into CASSQAANEQFF.

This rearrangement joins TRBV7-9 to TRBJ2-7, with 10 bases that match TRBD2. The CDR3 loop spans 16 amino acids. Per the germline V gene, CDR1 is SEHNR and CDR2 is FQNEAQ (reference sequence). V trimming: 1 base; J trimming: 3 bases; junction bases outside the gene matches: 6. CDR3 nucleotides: TGTGCCAGCAGCTTAGGAGGACTAGCGGAGAACTACGAGCAGTACTTC. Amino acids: CASSLGGLAENYEQYF.

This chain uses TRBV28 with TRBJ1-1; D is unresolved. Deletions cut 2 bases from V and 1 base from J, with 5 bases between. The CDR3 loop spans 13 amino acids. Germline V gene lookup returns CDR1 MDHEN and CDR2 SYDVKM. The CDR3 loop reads CASSLDTNTEAFF. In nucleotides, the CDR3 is TGTGCCAGCAGTTTAGATACGAACACTGAAGCTTTCTTT.